The next 24 T cell receptor beta chains were all read from a single sample in a study of CD8 T cells in ankylosing spondylitis. Overall study findings and caveats: A TCR beta motif of fewer than ten highly homologous variants seemed to mark ankylosing spondylitis blood.

TCRdb recomputed calls from the 5' RACE reads with MiXCR, one row per CDR3 protein. The sample records about 210,000 distinct CDR3 sequences, approximately 7.4% being singletons. These receptors lack a known antigen. Material for sequencing was blood, either unsorted or a sorted T cell fraction (not recorded which). These receptors came from a male donor with ankylosing spondylitis.

This clonotype was recorded at least ten times. The chain joins TRBV12-3 or TRBV12-4 to TRBJ2-1; D is possibly TRBD2 (6 bases). The CDR3 extends over 14 amino acids. V was pared by 1 base and J by 6 bases, with 10 bases between. Written as DNA, the CDR3 is TGTGCCAGCAGTTTAGGGGCGGGAAGCAATGAGCAGTTCTTC. This sequence encodes CASSLGAGSNEQFF.

This clonotype was seen many times. The genes are TRBV4-2 and TRBJ1-2; D gene unclear. The CDR3 contains 15 residues. Per the germline V gene, CDR1 is LGHNA and CDR2 is YNFKEQ. Trimming left V 0 bases short and J 4 bases short, with 12 bases between. The CDR3 reads CASSQDIRQSYGYTF. CDR3 coding DNA: TGTGCCAGCAGCCAAGATATTAGGCAGAGCTATGGCTACACCTTC.

This clonotype showed up many times. This chain connects TRBV12-3 or TRBV12-4 to TRBJ2-1; 7 bases line up with TRBD2. The CDR3 totals 15 residues. V dropped 2 bases and J dropped 6; count of bases not matched to a gene: 7. The CDR3 reads CASSLSPPSGNEQFF. DNA for the CDR3: TGTGCCAGCAGTTTATCCCCCCCTAGCGGCAATGAGCAGTTCTTC.

This clonotype has at least ten counts. The genes are TRBV2 and TRBJ2-5, with a tentative D call TRBD1 (6 bases). CDR1 and CDR2 from the germline V gene are SNHLY and FYNNEI. Trimming left V 8 bases short and J 2 bases short, with 12 bases between. The CDR3 contains 13 residues. For the CDR3, the DNA is TGTGCCAGCTGTCGGACAGAACAAGAGACCCAGTACTTC. The encoded protein is CASCRTEQETQYF.

This clonotype was observed many times. This chain uses TRBV7-8 with TRBJ2-1; 11 bases are a match to TRBD2. The CDR3 is 15 amino acids. In germline, CDR1 is SGHVS, CDR2 FQNEAQ. Unmatched junction bases numbered 9, after V lost 9 bases and J lost 5 bases. The DNA for the CDR3 is TGTGCCAGTAATTTAGGACTAGCGGGCGACAATGAGCAGTTCTTC. Protein: CASNLGLAGDNEQFF.

Here the CDR3 DNA reads TGCGCCAGCAGCCCCTCGGGGAACAATGAGCAGTTCTTC. As protein: CASSPSGNNEQFF. The chain links TRBV4-1 to TRBJ2-1; tentative D call: TRBD2 (5 bases). Germline V lookup: CDR1 MGHRA, CDR2 YSYEKL. The V end lost 4 bases, the J end lost 5 bases, and 9 bases lay between the germline ends. The CDR3 loop spans 13 amino acids.

This clonotype was counted ten times or more. V and J are TRBV27 and TRBJ1-2; D call uncertain. Between the trimmed V and J ends, which lost 6 bases and 6 bases, there was a span of 17 bases. Per the germline V gene, CDR1 is MNHEY and CDR2 is SMNVEV (reference sequence). The length of the CDR3 is 14 residues. This CDR3 is CASSPRSRSHGYTF. The CDR3 nucleotides read TGTGCCAGCAGCCCCCGTTCGAGAAGCCATGGCTACACCTTC.

This chain joins TRBV27 and TRBJ1-1; D remains ambiguous. The CDR3 length is 13 residues. The germline V gene encodes CDR1 MNHEY and CDR2 SMNVEV (reference sequence). V gave up 7 bases and J gave up 6 bases, with 15 bases separating them. CDR3 sequence (DNA): TGTGCCAGCACCCCCTCGGGATACGCTGAAGCTTTCTTT. It specifies CASTPSGYAEAFF.

This clonotype was counted at least ten times. The chain combines TRBV9 with TRBJ2-7; no definite D call. Germline CDR1 reads SGDLS; CDR2 reads YYNGEE. The CDR3 runs to 13 residues. The V gene lost 4 bases and the J gene lost 0 bases, with 8 bases spanning the gap. The CDR3 region is CASSPVSSYEQYF. As DNA, the CDR3 is TGTGCCAGCAGCCCCGTCAGCTCCTACGAGCAGTACTTC.

This clonotype showed up just a few times. The rearrangement links TRBV12-2 to TRBJ1-5. TRBV12-2 has pseudogene status. The CDR3 runs to 15 residues. The CDR3 sequence is CASRLGGRCNQPQHF. CDR3 nucleotide sequence: TGTGCAAGTCGCTTAGGGGGGAGGTGCAATCAGCCCCAGCATTTT.

The V call is TRBV6-2 or TRBV6-3, the J call TRBJ2-7; D is unresolved. Germline V gene lookup returns CDR1 MNHEY and CDR2 SVGEGT. The V and J ends lost 7 bases and 5 bases respectively, with 15 bases between them. This CDR3 spans 13 amino acids. The CDR3 DNA follows: TGTGCCAGCAAAGTCTCCGTCAGGAACGAGCAGTACTTC. Translation: CASKVSVRNEQYF.

This clonotype was seen a handful of times. This rearrangement joins TRBV9 to TRBJ1-1, with 7 bases that match TRBD1. Trimming removed 3 bases from V and 5 bases from J; junction bases left unmatched: 4. This CDR3 spans 13 amino acids. In germline, CDR1 is SGDLS, CDR2 YYNGEE. The CDR3 protein is CASSDRGGTEAFF. The CDR3 DNA sequence: TGTGCCAGCAGCGACAGGGGAGGAACTGAAGCTTTCTTT.

This clonotype was seen ten or more times. The genes are TRBV5-1 and TRBJ1-5; D unclear. This CDR3 is 14 amino acids long. V gave up 0 bases and J gave up 7 bases, with 11 bases separating them. Germline CDR1 is SGHRS and CDR2 is YFSETQ. CDR3 bases: TGCGCCAGCAGCTTGGAACCGATATGCCAGCCCCAGCATTTT. It is translated as CASSLEPICQPQHF. The variable domain in full, completed from reference TRBV5-1 and TRBJ1-5, reads KAGVTQTPRYLIKTRGQQVTLSCSPISGHRSVSWYQQTPGQGLQFLFEYFSETQRNKGNFPGRFSGRQFSNSRSEMNVSTLELGDSALYLCASSLEPICQPQHFGDGTRLSIL.

This clonotype was recorded at least ten times. The V gene is TRBV6-5, the J gene TRBJ1-5, with D tentatively TRBD1 (5 bases). This CDR3 has 18 residues. Per the germline V gene, CDR1 is MNHEY and CDR2 is SVGAGI. Trimming cost V 2 bases and J 3 bases, with 20 bases left between them. Written as DNA, the CDR3 is TGTGCCAGCAGTTACGAGGTTTCAACAGGCATCTTCAATCAGCCCCAGCATTTT. As protein: CASSYEVSTGIFNQPQHF.

Only a few counts were recorded for this clonotype. This chain links TRBV20-1 with TRBJ1-1; D uncertain. CDR3 length: 14 residues. V lost 0 bases to trimming and J lost 0 bases, with 8 bases between them. Germline loops: CDR1 DFQATT, CDR2 SNEGSKA (reference sequence). CDR3 DNA: TGCAGTGCTAGAGATGTAGGATTGAACACTGAAGCTTTCTTT. Translating it yields CSARDVGLNTEAFF.

This clonotype occurred many times. CDR3 residues: CASSPSSGRADTQYF. DNA of the CDR3: TGTGCCAGCAGCCCGTCTAGCGGGAGGGCAGATACGCAGTATTTT. This chain links TRBV28 with TRBJ2-3; 12 nucleotides match TRBD2. Germline V gene data show CDR1 as MDHEN and CDR2 as SYDVKM. The CDR3 runs to 15 residues. V gave up 6 bases and J gave up 4 bases; unmatched junction bases: 5.

This clonotype turned up a few times. The chain combines TRBV2 with TRBJ2-1; 8 positions match TRBD2. The ends lost 4 bases at V and 8 bases at J; junction bases unmatched: 10. From germline, CDR1 is SNHLY and CDR2 FYNNEI. There are 15 residues in the CDR3. The CDR3: CASSGSSGINDEQFF. The CDR3 DNA follows: TGTGCCAGCAGTGGGAGTAGCGGGATTAACGATGAGCAGTTCTTC.

The table lists this clonotype with many counts. The chain uses TRBV2 and TRBJ2-5, with 8 bases identical to TRBD2. Per the germline V gene, CDR1 is SNHLY and CDR2 is FYNNEI. CDR3 length: 15 amino acids. With 6 bases clipped from V and 2 bases from J, the junction kept 8 bases outside the gene matches. CDR3 DNA sequence: TGTGCCAGCAGCGTTAGCGGGGCGGCGCAAGAGACCCAGTACTTC. Encoded protein: CASSVSGAAQETQYF.

The V call is TRBV18, the J call TRBJ1-5; D is perhaps TRBD1 (5 bases). This CDR3 comprises 18 residues. V lost 4 bases and J 5 bases, leaving 24 bases between the germline ends. Germline V CDR1 and CDR2: KGHSH, LQKENI. DNA of the CDR3: TGTGCCAGCTCACGCACACCCTTCGGGACGGGTACCGATCAGCCCCAGCATTTT. This gives the protein CASSRTPFGTGTDQPQHF.

There are many counts of this clonotype. CDR3 coding DNA: TGCGCCAGCAGCCAAGAATATGCCGTTAACTATGGCTACACCTTC. It yields the protein CASSQEYAVNYGYTF. The genes are TRBV4-3 and TRBJ1-2; D not certain. Germline V gene data show CDR1 as LGHNA and CDR2 as YSLEER. V shed 0 bases and J shed 1 base, with 9 bases lying between them. The CDR3 loop spans 15 amino acids.

The sample holds many counts of this clonotype. This chain uses TRBV9 with TRBJ2-1; 10 nucleotides agree with TRBD2. CDR1 SGDLS and CDR2 YYNGEE come from the germline V gene. V trimming: 2 bases; J trimming: 10 bases; junction bases outside the gene matches: 6. The CDR3 sequence is 14 residues long. This CDR3 is CASSVGLAGDEQFF. The CDR3 nucleotides are TGTGCCAGCAGCGTGGGTCTAGCGGGAGACGAGCAGTTCTTC.

The chain uses TRBV9 and TRBJ2-5, with 8 bases lining up with TRBD1. This CDR3 region has 17 residues. J lost 2 bases, V lost 0 bases, and 9 bases had no gene match. The germline V gene has CDR1 SGDLS and CDR2 YYNGEE. The CDR3 here is CASSVESWTGIQETQYF. The DNA for the CDR3 is TGTGCCAGCAGCGTAGAATCTTGGACAGGGATACAAGAGACCCAGTACTTC.

This clonotype was observed many times. V and J are TRBV12-3 or TRBV12-4 and TRBJ1-5; D is uncertain. The CDR3 spans 13 residues. V lost 7 bases and J lost 2, with 9 bases in between. CDR3 in amino acids: CASKSVGNQPQHF. CDR3 bases: TGTGCCAGCAAATCGGTCGGCAATCAGCCCCAGCATTTT.

The sample holds many counts of this clonotype. DNA of the CDR3: TGTGCCAGCAGCTTACCAGGCCGGGCCGAGCAGTACTTC. Translating it yields CASSLPGRAEQYF. This chain connects TRBV7-9 to TRBJ2-7, with D unclear. The germline V gene encodes CDR1 SEHNR and CDR2 FQNEAQ (reference sequence). This CDR3 has 13 amino acids. The V end lost 2 bases, the J end lost 6 bases, and 11 bases lay between the germline ends.